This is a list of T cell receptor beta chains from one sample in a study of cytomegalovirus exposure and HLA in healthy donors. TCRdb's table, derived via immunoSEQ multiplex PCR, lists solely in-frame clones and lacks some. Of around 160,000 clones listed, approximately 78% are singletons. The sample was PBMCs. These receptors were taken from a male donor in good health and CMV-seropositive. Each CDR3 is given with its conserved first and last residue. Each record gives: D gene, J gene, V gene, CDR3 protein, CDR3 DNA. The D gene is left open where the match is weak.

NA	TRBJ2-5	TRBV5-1	CASSQGGTVETQYF	TGCGCCAGCAGCCAGGGGGGTACCGTCGAGACCCAGTACTTC
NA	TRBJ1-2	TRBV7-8	CASSPAERGGYTF	TGTGCCAGCAGCCCGGCCGAGCGCGGTGGCTACACCTTC
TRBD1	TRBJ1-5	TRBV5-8	CASSSDRGTQHF	TGTGCCAGCAGCTCGGACAGGGGGACTCAGCATTTT
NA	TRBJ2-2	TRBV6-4	CASSVSSPGELFF	TGTGCCAGCAGTGTTTCCTCCCCCGGGGAGCTGTTTTTT
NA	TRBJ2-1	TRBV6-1	CASSTSSRRGQFF	TGTGCCAGCAGTACAAGTAGCAGGCGGGGGCAGTTCTTC
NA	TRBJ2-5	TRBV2	CASTRPGRETQYF	TGTGCCAGCACCCGGCCAGGGAGGGAGACCCAGTACTTC
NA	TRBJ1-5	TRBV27	CASSSRRGARQPQHF	TGTGCCAGCAGTTCCAGACGGGGGGCGAGGCAGCCCCAGCATTTT
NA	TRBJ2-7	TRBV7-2	CASNSLDRNLEQYF	TGTGCCAGCAATTCTCTAGACCGAAACCTTGAGCAGTACTTC
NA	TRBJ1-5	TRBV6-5	CASSPRGNQPQHF	TGTGCCAGCAGCCCGAGAGGGAATCAGCCCCAGCATTTT
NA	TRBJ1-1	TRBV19	CASSVQVNTEAFF	TGTGCCAGTAGTGTACAGGTGAACACTGAAGCTTTCTTT